Reported below is one T cell receptor (beta chain). What it binds is not known. Germline assignment: CDR1 MNHEY and CDR2 SVGEGT. The length of the CDR3 is 17 residues. The data belong to a study of monozygotic twins with inflammatory bowel disease. TCRdb re-called the 5' RACE reads; every CDR3 protein appears as one record, without DNA. The sample data list fewer than 400,000 distinct CDR3 sequences. Study findings and constraints: Limited power may explain why concordant and discordant twins showed no difference in repertoire similarity.

Sequenced sample: blood. The V call is TRBV6-2 or TRBV6-3, the J call TRBJ2-2; the TCRdb call, TRBD1, lacks DNA for checking. The sequence was obtained from a human donor with ulcerative colitis or Crohn's disease, or a healthy co-twin of an affected twin (not recorded which). The chain's CDR3 is CASSLGQGALLAGELFF.